This T cell receptor beta chain was sequenced for a study of blood T cell repertoires in COVID-19. At the level of the study: Italy, Spain and the United States were the sources of the convalescent and acute COVID-19 samples.

V lost 5 bases, J lost 7 bases, and 9 bases stayed unmatched. This CDR3 has 14 amino acids. The V gene's germline CDR1 is MNHNY and CDR2 SVGAGI (reference sequence). The data were produced by immunoSEQ multiplex PCR, yet TCRdb's version contains in-frame clones alone and is incomplete. The table records some 270,000 clones, 80% to 90% of them present only once. Sequencing input: peripheral blood. The sequence derives from a woman in her seventies with acute or convalescent COVID-19. This chain connects TRBV6-6 to TRBJ2-3; 7 bases fit TRBD1. The CDR3 coding sequence is TGTGCCAGCAGTCCAGGGGGTGGAGAAAATACGCAGTATTTT. Translated: CASSPGGGENTQYF.